This T cell receptor beta chain was sequenced during a study of PD-1 blockade in classical Hodgkin lymphoma. Notes on the study in general: Baseline TCR diversity was reportedly lower in newly diagnosed patients than in healthy donors. It was reported as lower still in relapsed/refractory patients.

With respect to this clone: Antigen specificity is unknown.

Brentuximab vedotin exposure varied, and every patient relapsed after autologous stem cell transplantation. Germline lookup yields CDR1 SGHDT and CDR2 YYEEEE. With 4 bases clipped from V and 5 bases from J, the junction kept 11 bases outside the gene matches. The CDR3 runs 15 residues. Assay used: immunoSEQ multiplex PCR; TCRdb lists only in-frame clones, some missing. This sample carries about 23,000 clones, 71% of them seen once, and the ten largest clones take approximately 15%. The receptor was derived from a human donor with classical Hodgkin lymphoma. V is TRBV5-6 and J is TRBJ2-5, with 7 bases identical to TRBD1. The sample consisted of peripheral blood mononuclear cells (PBMCs), taken at baseline. CDR3 amino acids: CASSLQGQRSETQYF. CDR3 bases: TGTGCCAGCAGCCTCCAGGGACAGAGGAGCGAGACCCAGTACTTC.